These T cell receptor beta chains were read from a single sample in a study of T cell responses to AZD1222 COVID-19 vaccine. Profiling relied on immunoSEQ multiplex PCR, and the TCRdb table lists in-frame clones only, not all of them. Seen here are 180,000 or so clones, over 85% observed once, and the top ten hold approximately 0.98%. The source was peripheral blood, collected 28 days after the second dose of the MenACWY control vaccine. These receptors were obtained from an adult who received the MenACWY meningococcal vaccine as a control. Each CDR3 is given with its conserved first and last residue. The D gene is left open where the match is weak. Only part of the rows carry a size: once, few, many, or a class if the clone is expanded.

d_call: TRBD1
v_call: TRBV9
j_call: TRBJ1-1
clone_size: -
cdr3_nt: TGTGCCAGCAGCACGGGACAGGGGAGGACTGAAGCTTTCTTT
cdr3_aa: CASSTGQGRTEAFF

d_call: -
v_call: TRBV6-4
j_call: TRBJ1-1
clone_size: -
cdr3_nt: TGTGCCAGCAGTGATGGTGGGGAGGCCACTGAAGCTTTCTTT
cdr3_aa: CASSDGGEATEAFF

d_call: TRBD1
v_call: TRBV6-5
j_call: TRBJ1-1
clone_size: -
cdr3_nt: TGTGCCAGCAGCCCGGACAGGGTGGGAACTGAAGCTTTCTTT
cdr3_aa: CASSPDRVGTEAFF

d_call: -
v_call: TRBV7-2
j_call: TRBJ1-1
clone_size: once
cdr3_nt: TGTGCCAGCAGCTTGAACCCCACAGTGAACACTGAAGCTTTCTTT
cdr3_aa: CASSLNPTVNTEAFF

d_call: TRBD1
v_call: TRBV5-4
j_call: TRBJ1-2
clone_size: -
cdr3_nt: TGTGCCAGCAGCTTGCCCGACAGGGCTAACTATGGCTACACCTTC
cdr3_aa: CASSLPDRANYGYTF

d_call: -
v_call: TRBV6-2/TRBV6-3
j_call: TRBJ1-5
clone_size: -
cdr3_nt: TGTGCCAGCAGTCCGGGACTAAATCAGCCCCAGCATTTT
cdr3_aa: CASSPGLNQPQHF

d_call: -
v_call: TRBV6-2/TRBV6-3
j_call: TRBJ2-2
clone_size: once
cdr3_nt: TGTGCCAGCAGTTACAATCCTCGTAACACCGGGGAGCTGTTTTTT
cdr3_aa: CASSYNPRNTGELFF

d_call: -
v_call: TRBV3-1/TRBV3-2
j_call: TRBJ1-4
clone_size: -
cdr3_nt: TGTGCCAGCAGCCGAAACAGGGCAACTAATGAAAAACTGTTTTTT
cdr3_aa: CASSRNRATNEKLFF

d_call: TRBD2
v_call: TRBV27
j_call: TRBJ2-7
clone_size: -
cdr3_nt: TGTGCCAGCAGCCCCTCGACTAGCGGGGTCGGCGAGCAGTACTTC
cdr3_aa: CASSPSTSGVGEQYF

d_call: -
v_call: TRBV5-6
j_call: TRBJ1-2
clone_size: -
cdr3_nt: TGTGCCAGCAGCTTGGGGACAGTTGGCTACACCTTC
cdr3_aa: CASSLGTVGYTF

d_call: -
v_call: TRBV18
j_call: TRBJ2-5
clone_size: -
cdr3_nt: TGTGCCAGCTCACCAGCGGCGGAGACCCAGTACTTC
cdr3_aa: CASSPAAETQYF